The source of this TCR beta chain is a study of blood T cells in healthy people across ages. The use of a sample-barcoded 5' primer and a J-beta primer mix characterized a second PCR of roughly 6 to 11 cycles. All samples yielded 2.5 million or more CDR3-containing paired-end reads. Each CDR3 protein is one row after TCRdb ran MiXCR on the 5' RACE reads. There are approximately 1,700,000 distinct CDR3 sequences in the sample; around 40% occur only once, and about 21% lies in the top ten. This TCR derives from a human donor in good health. The sequencing sample was made of blood.

CDR3 bases: TGTGCCAGCAGCTTACCCAGTAGGGCGAACACCGGGGAGCTGTTTTTT. Residues: CASSLPSRANTGELFF. The rearrangement links TRBV7-9 to TRBJ2-2; D ambiguous. Trimming took off 2 bases at V and 0 bases at J, with 10 bases between the two ends. Germline V gene lookup returns CDR1 SEHNR and CDR2 FQNEAQ (reference sequence). The CDR3 has 16 residues. Full variable domain (missing parts from reference TRBV7-9 and TRBJ2-2): DTGVSQNPRHKITKRGQNVTFRCDPISEHNRLYWYRQTLGQGPEFLTYFQNEAQLEKSRLLSDRFSAERPKGSFSTLEIQRTEQGDSAMYLCASSLPSRANTGELFFGEGSRLTVL.